The 27 T cell receptor beta chains reported below all come from one sample, sequenced in a study of fetal regulatory T cell absence and autoimmunity (dated 2017 in TCRdb). Libraries were prepared through the immunoSEQ multiplex PCR assay. TCRdb re-hosts the immuneACCESS table, in-frame sequences only. Its copies lack some clones; in the studies checked, an unresolved V gene accounts for under half of them, and the cause for the rest is not known. A total of some 87,000 clones appear in this sample, less than 80% of them only once. 1.5% to 2% of the sample is in the top ten clones. The sample was pancreas tissue. Source of these receptors: a male donor with IPEX syndrome.

The V and J genes are TRBV2 and TRBJ1-5; no clear D gene. In germline, CDR1 is SNHLY, CDR2 FYNNEI. This CDR3 has 17 amino acids. Between the trimmed V and J ends, which lost 2 bases and 0 bases, there was a span of 14 bases. The CDR3 DNA reads TGTGCCAGCAGTGAACCTTGGACCCATTATAGCAATCAGCCCCAGCATTTT. It yields the protein CASSEPWTHYSNQPQHF.

This sequence joins TRBV7-2 and TRBJ2-3, with D tentatively TRBD2 (6 bases). In germline, CDR1 is SGHTA, CDR2 FQGNSA. The CDR3 has 14 amino acids. Trimming shortened V by 8 bases and J by 0 bases, and 12 bases separated the two germline ends. CDR3 sequence reads: CASLYGGSTDTQYF. In DNA form, the CDR3 reads TGTGCCAGCCTTTACGGGGGTAGCACAGATACGCAGTATTTT.

The chain is built from TRBV9 and TRBJ2-3, with D maybe TRBD2 (5 bases). Trimming took 3 bases from V and 8 from J, leaving 28 bases between them. CDR3 length: 18 residues. Germline CDR1 SGDLS, CDR2 YYNGEE. The CDR3 region has the DNA TGTGCCAGCAGCGCCGGACTTAGCCTCGATCCACACTTTGTTACGCAGTATTTT. Translation: CASSAGLSLDPHFVTQYF. The full variable domain, its missing parts supplied by reference TRBV9 and TRBJ2-3, is DSGVTQTPKHLITATGQRVTLRCSPRSGDLSVYWYQQSLDQGLQFLIQYYNGEERAKGNILERFSAQQFPDLHSELNLSSLELGDSALYFCASSAGLSLDPHFVTQYFGPGTRLTVL.

V and J are TRBV11-3 and TRBJ2-1; 8 nucleotides line up with TRBD1. The CDR3 has 16 amino acids. Germline V gene sequence: CDR1 SGHNT, CDR2 YENEEA. Losses at the gene ends were 5 bases for V and 3 bases for J; bases not matched to a gene: 9. CDR3 in amino acids: CASSPGQGFGYNEQFF. The CDR3, as DNA: TGTGCCAGCAGCCCCGGACAGGGATTCGGCTACAATGAGCAGTTCTTC.

The genes are TRBV15 and TRBJ2-7, with D perhaps TRBD2 (5 bases). The V end lost 3 bases, the J end lost 6 bases, and 18 bases lay between the germline ends. The germline V gene encodes CDR1 LNHNV and CDR2 YYDKDF (reference sequence). The length of the CDR3 is 15 residues. The CDR3 here is CATSRGLEGLGEQYF. CDR3 coding DNA: TGTGCCACCAGCAGGGGTCTCGAGGGTTTGGGCGAGCAGTACTTC.

This clone was seen a few times. This sequence joins TRBV10-3 and TRBJ2-2, with 7 bases aligning to TRBD1. The germline CDR1 and CDR2 sequences are ENHRY and SYGVKD. V shed 8 bases and J 6 bases; nucleotides not matched to a gene: 9. CDR3 length: 14 amino acids. CDR3 sequence (DNA): TGTGCCATCCGCCAAGACAGGGTCTCCGGGGAGCTGTTTTTT. Translation gives CAIRQDRVSGELFF.

The rearrangement joins TRBV9 to TRBJ1-2; 7 nucleotides line up with TRBD1. There are 16 residues in the CDR3. Germline assignment: CDR1 SGDLS and CDR2 YYNGEE. V gave up 2 bases and J gave up 0 bases; unmatched junction bases: 7. CDR3 region: CASSVTGEISNYGYTF. CDR3 coding DNA: TGTGCCAGCAGCGTTACAGGGGAGATTTCTAACTATGGCTACACCTTC.

V and J are TRBV11-2 and TRBJ2-3; the match to TRBD2 covers 8 bases. The V gene's germline CDR1 is SGHAT and CDR2 FQNNGV. V lost 2 bases to trimming and J lost 2 bases; unmatched junction nucleotides: 9. The CDR3 is 17 residues long. The CDR3 DNA is TGTGCCAGCAGCTTATTAGCGGGGTACCTCACCACAGATACGCAGTATTTT. This translates into CASSLLAGYLTTDTQYF.

The chain has TRBV5-1 and TRBJ2-1; possible D gene TRBD1, 6 bases. The CDR3 spans 16 residues. The ends were cut back, 0 bases at V and 8 bases at J, with 18 bases in the middle. The V gene's germline CDR1 is SGHRS and CDR2 YFSETQ. CDR3 in DNA: TGCGCCAGCAGCTTGGGAGGGACACCCCTGGTTGATGAGCAGTTCTTC. Translated, it gives CASSLGGTPLVDEQFF.

This chain links TRBV4-1 with TRBJ1-2; no reliable D call. V gave up 1 base and J gave up 4 bases, with 13 bases separating them. The CDR3 sequence is 15 residues long. Germline V gives CDR1 MGHRA, CDR2 YSYEKL. CDR3 DNA sequence: TGCGCCAGCAGCCAAGGATTAAACAGTTTCTATGGCTACACCTTC. Translating it yields CASSQGLNSFYGYTF.

The chain is built from TRBV10-3 and TRBJ2-5; D uncertain. CDR1 is ENHRY and CDR2 is SYGVKD in the germline V gene. Trimming cost V 0 bases and J 5 bases, with 4 bases left between them. This CDR3 has 12 amino acids. The CDR3 sequence is CAISESTETQYF. The CDR3 DNA reads TGTGCCATCAGTGAGTCGACGGAGACCCAGTACTTC.

The V call is TRBV15, the J call TRBJ1-3; D gene ambiguous. From germline, CDR1 is LNHNV and CDR2 YYDKDF (reference sequence). The CDR3 is made up of 13 amino acids. Between the trimmed V and J ends, which lost 0 bases and 4 bases, there was a span of 4 bases. The CDR3 protein is CATSRDPGNTIYF. The CDR3 DNA sequence: TGTGCCACCAGCAGAGATCCCGGAAACACCATATATTTT.

The chain couples TRBV5-6 to TRBJ2-3; TRBD2 aligns across 7 bases. J was trimmed by 3 bases and V by 0 bases; bases with no gene match: 7. CDR3 length equals 16 residues. Germline loops: CDR1 SGHDT, CDR2 YYEEEE. CDR3 in amino acids: CASSLATSPLTDTQYF. In nucleotides, the CDR3 is TGTGCCAGCAGCTTGGCGACTAGCCCCTTGACAGATACGCAGTATTTT.

The table lists this clone with a few counts. V and J are TRBV18 and TRBJ1-2; D gene unclear. The CDR3 has 13 residues. Germline V lookup: CDR1 KGHSH, CDR2 LQKENI. V was clipped by 3 bases and J by 3 bases, with 8 bases between them. CDR3: CASSPRVDYGYTF. In DNA, the CDR3 is TGTGCCAGCTCACCGAGGGTAGACTATGGCTACACCTTC.

The chain recombines TRBV28 with TRBJ2-5, with D perhaps assigned TRBD1 or TRBD2 (5 bases each). Trimming took 4 bases from V and 5 from J, leaving 11 bases between them. The CDR3 sequence is 13 residues long. CDR1 and CDR2 (germline): MDHEN, SYDVKM. The CDR3: CASSWDRRETQYF. The CDR3 DNA is TGTGCCAGCAGTTGGGACCGCAGGGAGACCCAGTACTTC.

V usage is TRBV9 and J usage is TRBJ1-1, with D possibly TRBD1 on 5 matching bases. This CDR3 contains 14 residues. The germline V gene has CDR1 SGDLS and CDR2 YYNGEE. Trimming removed 4 bases at V and 3 bases at J, with 13 bases between. The CDR3 DNA reads TGTGCCAGCAGCTTGGGACTGAGGGACACTGAAGCTTTCTTT. Translation: CASSLGLRDTEAFF.

This clone appeared a single time. The chain links TRBV19 to TRBJ2-5; D remains unclear. The length of the CDR3 is 13 residues. V was cut by 4 bases and J by 0 bases, with 6 bases left in between. Germline CDR1 reads LNHDA; CDR2 reads SQIVND (reference sequence). The CDR3 DNA reads TGTGCCAGTAGTAGGACGTACCAAGAGACCCAGTACTTC. This gives the protein CASSRTYQETQYF.

The chain joins TRBV30 to TRBJ2-7; 9 bases map to TRBD1. CDR1 and CDR2 (germline): GTSNPN, SVGIG (reference sequence). Trimming removed 2 bases from V and 3 bases from J; junction bases left unmatched: 2. The CDR3 spans 13 residues. CDR3 coding DNA: TGTGCCTGGAGTACAGGGGGCCTCTACGAGCAGTACTTC. Encoded protein: CAWSTGGLYEQYF.

The chain has TRBV5-1 and TRBJ2-7; no definite D call. This CDR3 comprises 13 residues. The V end was cut by 4 bases, the J end by 1 base, with 9 bases between. CDR1 SGHRS and CDR2 YFSETQ come from the germline V gene. CDR3 sequence reads: CASSPGISYEQYF. CDR3 sequence (DNA): TGCGCCAGCAGCCCTGGGATATCCTACGAGCAGTACTTC.

This clone occurred a few times. The V call is TRBV6-4, the J call TRBJ2-5, with 7 nucleotides matching TRBD2. Germline V gene sequence: CDR1 MRHNA, CDR2 SNTAGT. The length of the CDR3 is 15 residues. The V gene end was trimmed by 0 bases and the J gene end by 4 bases; junction bases not matched to a gene: 5. This CDR3 is CASSDSIWGGETQYF. CDR3 DNA sequence: TGTGCCAGCAGTGACTCGATTTGGGGGGGAGAGACCCAGTACTTC.

The chain links TRBV18 to TRBJ1-5, with D uncertain. Germline V gene sequence: CDR1 KGHSH, CDR2 LQKENI. This CDR3 has 14 amino acids. Between the trimmed V and J ends, which lost 6 bases and 0 bases, there was a span of 9 bases. The CDR3 spells CASSPTYSNQPQHF. CDR3 sequence (DNA): TGTGCCAGCTCGCCGACCTATAGCAATCAGCCCCAGCATTTT.

This sequence joins TRBV5-6 and TRBJ2-1; TRBD2 matches 9 bases. CDR3 length equals 17 residues. CDR1 and CDR2 (germline): SGHDT, YYEEEE. The junction had 11 bases not matched to a gene; V was cut back by 4 bases and J by 3 bases. This CDR3 is CASSPYWRGGYYNEQFF. In DNA form, the CDR3 reads TGTGCCAGCAGCCCCTACTGGCGGGGGGGCTACTACAATGAGCAGTTCTTC.

This clone was seen a few times. The chain employs TRBV11-2 and TRBJ2-7, with a tentative D call TRBD2 (6 bases). The CDR3 has 16 residues. With 1 base removed from V and 2 bases from J, the gap between germline ends came to 15 bases. Germline CDR1 reads SGHAT; CDR2 reads FQNNGV. The CDR3 spells CASSLVPAGPPYEQYF. The CDR3 DNA reads TGTGCCAGCAGCTTAGTTCCAGCGGGCCCCCCCTACGAGCAGTACTTC.

This sequence joins TRBV6-1 and TRBJ1-2; D not resolved. There are 13 residues in the CDR3. Trimming removed 2 bases from V and 4 bases from J, with 8 bases in between. CDR1 MNHNS and CDR2 SASEGT come from the germline V gene. The CDR3 nucleotides read TGTGCCAGCAGTGAATTCAGGACCTATGGCTACACCTTC. It specifies CASSEFRTYGYTF.

This clone appeared a few times. The chain recombines TRBV19 with TRBJ1-1; D ambiguous. The V end was cut by 2 bases, the J end by 5 bases, with 15 bases between. The CDR3 extends over 15 amino acids. Germline CDR1 reads LNHDA; CDR2 reads SQIVND (reference sequence). Here the CDR3 reads CASSIWSGRRTEAFF. CDR3 nucleotides: TGTGCCAGTAGTATATGGTCCGGGAGGAGGACTGAAGCTTTCTTT.

The rearrangement uses TRBV29-1 and TRBJ2-5; D gene unclear. The CDR3 runs to 10 residues. CDR1 is SQVTM, CDR2 ANQGSEA, per germline. V shed 7 bases and J shed 9 bases, with 12 bases lying between them. This CDR3 is CSGMRDAQYF. The CDR3 DNA follows: TGCAGCGGTATGAGAGATGCCCAGTACTTC.

The chain recombines TRBV6-6 with TRBJ1-1; TRBD1 is a possible D gene (6 bases). This CDR3 region has 13 residues. V dropped 2 bases and J dropped 4 bases, with 8 bases sitting between them. Germline-derived CDR1 and CDR2 are MNHNY and SVGAGI (reference sequence). CDR3 amino acids: CASSYPQGTEAFF. In DNA form, the CDR3 reads TGTGCCAGCAGTTACCCACAGGGCACTGAAGCTTTCTTT.